This TCR beta chain was observed in a study of cytomegalovirus exposure and HLA in healthy donors. V was clipped by 2 bases and J by 4 bases; unmatched bases: 1. The length of the CDR3 is 15 residues. Germline V gene sequence: CDR1 SGDLS, CDR2 YYNGEE. The PCR had 60 Vbeta and 13 Jbeta primers. Repertoires were generated with immunoSEQ multiplex PCR, while TCRdb's copy carries only in-frame clones and drops some. The data hold 150,000 to 200,000 clones, with about 80% observed a single time. Sequencing used PBMCs. This clonotype was obtained from a woman between 18 and 29 years old in good health and CMV-seropositive. The gene calls are TRBV9 and TRBJ2-3; TRBD2 matches 13 bases. The CDR3, as DNA: TGTGCCAGCAGCGTCACTAGCGGGGGGGCAGATACGCAGTATTTT. It encodes CASSVTSGGADTQYF.